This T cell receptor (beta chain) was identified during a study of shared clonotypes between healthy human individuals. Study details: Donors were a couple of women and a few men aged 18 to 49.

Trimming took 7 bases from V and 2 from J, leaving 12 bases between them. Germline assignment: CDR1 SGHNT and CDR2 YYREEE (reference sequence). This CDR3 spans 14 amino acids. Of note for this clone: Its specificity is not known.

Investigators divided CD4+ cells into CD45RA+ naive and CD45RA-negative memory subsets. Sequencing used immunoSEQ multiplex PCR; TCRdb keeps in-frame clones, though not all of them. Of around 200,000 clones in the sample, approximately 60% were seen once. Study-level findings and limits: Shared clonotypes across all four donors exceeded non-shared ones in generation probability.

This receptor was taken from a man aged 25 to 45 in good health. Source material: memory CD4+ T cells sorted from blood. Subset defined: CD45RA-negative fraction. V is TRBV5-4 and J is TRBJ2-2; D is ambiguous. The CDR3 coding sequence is TGTGCCAGCGGTCCCTCACCAAACACCGGGGAGCTGTTTTTT. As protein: CASGPSPNTGELFF.